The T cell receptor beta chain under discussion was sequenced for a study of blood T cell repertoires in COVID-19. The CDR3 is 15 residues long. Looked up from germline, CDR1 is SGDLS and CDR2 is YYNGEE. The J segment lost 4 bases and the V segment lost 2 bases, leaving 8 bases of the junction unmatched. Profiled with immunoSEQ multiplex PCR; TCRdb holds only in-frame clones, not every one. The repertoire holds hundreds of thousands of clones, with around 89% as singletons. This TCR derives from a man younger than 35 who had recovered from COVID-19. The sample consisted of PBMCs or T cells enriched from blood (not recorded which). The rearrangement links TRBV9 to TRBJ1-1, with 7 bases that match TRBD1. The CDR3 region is CASSVYPTGVTEAFF. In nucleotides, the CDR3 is TGTGCCAGCAGCGTTTACCCTACAGGGGTCACTGAAGCTTTCTTT.